This T cell receptor beta chain was identified in a study of OX40 agonist ivuxolimab in advanced cancers. As for the study in general: The study enrolled dose-escalation patients with hepatocellular carcinoma, melanoma, renal cell or head and neck cancer. Eligibility admitted prior anti-PD-1, anti-PD-L1 or anti-CTLA-4 therapy; roughly 39% had some.

Study-wide results and caveats: The expanded peripheral T cells' antigen specificity was not determined.

Worth noting for this clone: Its antigen is undetermined.

Repertoires were generated with immunoSEQ multiplex PCR, while TCRdb's copy carries only in-frame clones and drops some. The sample holds about 22,000 clones; around nine tenths are singletons and the top ten take approximately 25%. Sequenced here: CD4+ or CD8+ T cells sorted from blood, sampled in a trial of the OX40 agonist ivuxolimab. The sequence came from an adult with an advanced solid tumor such as melanoma, head and neck, liver or kidney cancer.

The CDR3 DNA is TGCGCCAGCAGCCAAGGCCCAGGGGGGGGCTACGAGCAGTACTTC. Protein: CASSQGPGGGYEQYF. The rearrangement uses TRBV4-3 and TRBJ2-7; D is tentatively TRBD1 or TRBD2 (7 bases each). Trimming cost V 1 base and J 3 bases, with 13 bases left between them. Germline V gene sequence: CDR1 LGHNA, CDR2 YSLEER. The CDR3 is 15 amino acids.